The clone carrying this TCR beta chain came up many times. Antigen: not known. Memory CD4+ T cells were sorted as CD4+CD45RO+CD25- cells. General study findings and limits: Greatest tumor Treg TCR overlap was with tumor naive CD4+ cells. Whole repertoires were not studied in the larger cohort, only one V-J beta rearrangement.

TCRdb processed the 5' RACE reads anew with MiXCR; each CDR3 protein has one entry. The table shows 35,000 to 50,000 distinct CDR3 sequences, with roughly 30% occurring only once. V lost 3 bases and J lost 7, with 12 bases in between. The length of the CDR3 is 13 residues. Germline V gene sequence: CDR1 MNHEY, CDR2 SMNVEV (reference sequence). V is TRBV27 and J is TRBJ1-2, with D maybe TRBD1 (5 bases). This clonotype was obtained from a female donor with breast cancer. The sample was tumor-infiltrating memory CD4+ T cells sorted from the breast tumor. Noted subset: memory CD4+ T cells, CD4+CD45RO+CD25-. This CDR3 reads CASSLVEGRGYTF. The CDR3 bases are TGTGCCAGCAGTTTGGTTGAGGGACGTGGCTACACCTTC.